These T cell receptor beta chains were read from a single sample in a study of blood T cell repertoires in COVID-19. Generated by immunoSEQ multiplex PCR, the TCRdb table keeps only in-frame clones and is missing some. The repertoire holds about 250,000 clones, with roughly 88% as singletons. Sequenced input: peripheral blood. The receptors here all came from a human donor with COVID-19, enrolled during active disease. The donor label of this sample is uncertain. Each CDR3 is given with its conserved first and last residue.

V	J	CDR3
TRBV24-1	TRBJ2-3	CATSEGGRDTQYF
TRBV3-1/TRBV3-2	TRBJ1-1	CASSPGAGVGGTEAFF
TRBV10-3	TRBJ2-1	CAIGWRGDNEQFF
TRBV19	TRBJ1-5	CATHRQGGPQPQHF
TRBV28	TRBJ1-1	CASNIRWRGQGTEAFF
TRBV27	TRBJ2-7	CASSGGLGRSAYEQYF
TRBV6-5	TRBJ2-2	CASSYQGGNTGELFF
TRBV2	TRBJ2-1	CASRGGLASLEQFF
TRBV28	TRBJ1-1	CASSPGQRDTEAFF
TRBV2	TRBJ2-5	CASRSGTAAQYF
TRBV11-2	TRBJ1-1	CASHLAGQVLGTEAFF
TRBV5-1	TRBJ1-1	CASSLTPGTELEAFF
TRBV10-3	TRBJ2-1	CAISGGGNEQFF
TRBV9	TRBJ1-3	CASSVWGTAGNTIYF
TRBV7-9	TRBJ2-2	CASSPRSGGRVQTGELFF
TRBV2	TRBJ1-2	CASTLSESQGGYTF
TRBV2	TRBJ1-2	CASSEQGTVGYAF
TRBV6-5	TRBJ2-5	CASRGDSGETQYF